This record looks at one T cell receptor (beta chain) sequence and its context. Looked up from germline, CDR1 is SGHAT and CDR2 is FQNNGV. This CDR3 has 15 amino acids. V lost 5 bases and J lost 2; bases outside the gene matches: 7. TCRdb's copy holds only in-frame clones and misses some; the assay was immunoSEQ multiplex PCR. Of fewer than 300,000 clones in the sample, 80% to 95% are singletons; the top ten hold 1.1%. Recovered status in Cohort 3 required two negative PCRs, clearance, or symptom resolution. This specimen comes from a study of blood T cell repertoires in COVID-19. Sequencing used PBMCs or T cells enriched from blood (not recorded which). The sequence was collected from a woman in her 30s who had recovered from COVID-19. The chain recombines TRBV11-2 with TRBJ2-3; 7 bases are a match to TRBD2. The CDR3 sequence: CASSTSGDPTDTQYF. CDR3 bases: TGTGCCAGCAGCACCAGCGGGGACCCCACAGATACGCAGTATTTT.